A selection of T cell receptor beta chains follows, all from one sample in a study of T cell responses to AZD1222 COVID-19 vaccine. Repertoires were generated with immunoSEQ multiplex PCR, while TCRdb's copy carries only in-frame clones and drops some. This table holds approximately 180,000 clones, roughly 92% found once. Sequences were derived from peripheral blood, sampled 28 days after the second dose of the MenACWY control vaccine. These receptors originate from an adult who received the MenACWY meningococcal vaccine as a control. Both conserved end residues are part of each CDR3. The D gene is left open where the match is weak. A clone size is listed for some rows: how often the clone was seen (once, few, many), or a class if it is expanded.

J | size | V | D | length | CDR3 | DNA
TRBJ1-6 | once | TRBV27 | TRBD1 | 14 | CATRRGQGNSPLHF | TGTGCCACCCGGAGGGGACAGGGTAATTCACCCCTCCACTTT
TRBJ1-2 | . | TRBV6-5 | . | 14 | CASSRLGGDYGYTF | TGTGCCAGCAGCCGTCTGGGAGGTGACTATGGCTACACCTTC
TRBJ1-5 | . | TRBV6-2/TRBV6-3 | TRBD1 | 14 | CASSYSSGGQPQHF | TGTGCCAGCAGTTACTCGTCAGGGGGGCAGCCCCAGCATTTT
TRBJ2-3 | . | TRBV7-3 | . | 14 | CASSLGRYTDTQYF | TGTGCCAGCAGCTTAGGGAGATATACAGATACGCAGTATTTT
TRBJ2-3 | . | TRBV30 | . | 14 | CAWSVLQTTDTQYF | TGTGCCTGGAGTGTACTGCAGACCACAGATACGCAGTATTTT
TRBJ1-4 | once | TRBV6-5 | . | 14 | CASSYRGGGEKLFF | TGTGCCAGCAGTTACAGGGGGGGAGGTGAAAAACTGTTTTTT
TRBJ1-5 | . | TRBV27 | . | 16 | CASSLLGGGSNQPQHF | TGTGCCAGCAGTTTATTGGGGGGTGGTAGCAATCAGCCCCAGCATTTT
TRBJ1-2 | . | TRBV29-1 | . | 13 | CSVELGSNYGYTF | TGCAGCGTTGAACTGGGATCTAACTATGGCTACACCTTC
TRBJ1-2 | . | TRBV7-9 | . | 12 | CASSLEGIGYTF | TGTGCCAGCAGCTTAGAGGGTATTGGCTACACCTTC
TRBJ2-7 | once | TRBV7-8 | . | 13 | CASNHLSSEEQYF | TGTGCCAGCAACCACCTTTCTTCAGAGGAGCAGTACTTC
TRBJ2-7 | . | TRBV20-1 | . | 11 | CSAVDQREQYF | TGCAGTGCTGTGGACCAGAGGGAGCAGTACTTC
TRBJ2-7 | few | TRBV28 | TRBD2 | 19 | CASSWVSGRGASGRYEQYF | TGTGCCAGCAGTTGGGTCTCGGGCAGGGGTGCTAGCGGGAGATACGAGCAGTACTTC
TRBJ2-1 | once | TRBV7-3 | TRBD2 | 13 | CASSRGGNNEQFF | TGTGCCAGCAGCCGGGGAGGGAACAATGAGCAGTTCTTC
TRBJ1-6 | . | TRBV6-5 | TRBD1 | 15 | CASRTSGGPNSPLHF | TGTGCCAGCAGAACCTCAGGGGGCCCTAATTCACCCCTCCACTTT
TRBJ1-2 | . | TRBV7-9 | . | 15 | CASSGTLGVNYGYTF | TGTGCCAGCAGCGGGACGTTGGGTGTTAACTATGGCTACACCTTC
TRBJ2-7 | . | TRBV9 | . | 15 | CASSVASGGWNEQYF | TGTGCCAGCAGCGTAGCCTCAGGCGGATGGAACGAGCAGTACTTC
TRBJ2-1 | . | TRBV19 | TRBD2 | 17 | CASSIVGSGRGYNEQFF | TGTGCCAGTAGTATAGTCGGGAGCGGGAGGGGTTACAATGAGCAGTTCTTC
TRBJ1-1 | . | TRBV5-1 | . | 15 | CASSLVADMNTEAFF | TGCGCCAGCAGCTTGGTGGCAGACATGAACACTGAAGCTTTCTTT
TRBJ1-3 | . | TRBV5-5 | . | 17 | CASSFGAEVFSGNTIYF | TGTGCCAGCAGCTTCGGAGCCGAGGTCTTCTCTGGAAACACCATATATTTT
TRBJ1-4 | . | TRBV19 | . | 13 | CASRASGGEKLFF | TGTGCCAGTAGGGCCAGCGGCGGGGAAAAACTGTTTTTT
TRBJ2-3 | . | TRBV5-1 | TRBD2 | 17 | CASSLGGRLAGIDTQYF | TGCGCCAGCAGCCTCGGGGGGCGACTAGCGGGAATAGATACGCAGTATTTT
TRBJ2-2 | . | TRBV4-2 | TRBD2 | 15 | CASSRGLADTGELFF | TGTGCCAGCAGTAGAGGGCTAGCGGACACCGGGGAGCTGTTTTTT
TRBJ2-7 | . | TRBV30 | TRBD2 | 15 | CAWSVRGTSGYEQYF | TGTGCCTGGAGTGTACGGGGGACTAGCGGCTACGAGCAGTACTTC
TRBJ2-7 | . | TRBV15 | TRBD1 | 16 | CATSREQGAQSYEQYF | TGTGCCACCAGCAGAGAACAGGGGGCCCAATCCTACGAGCAGTACTTC
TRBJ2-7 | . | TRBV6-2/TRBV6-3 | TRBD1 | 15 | CASSKRRDRVSEQYF | TGTGCCAGCAGTAAACGGCGGGACAGGGTTTCCGAGCAGTACTTC
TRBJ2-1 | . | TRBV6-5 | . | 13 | CASSYSGENEQFF | TGTGCCAGCAGTTACTCAGGGGAGAATGAGCAGTTCTTC
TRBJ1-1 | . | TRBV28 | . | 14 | CASSLGVFADEAFF | TGTGCCAGCAGTTTAGGGGTCTTTGCCGACGAAGCTTTCTTT
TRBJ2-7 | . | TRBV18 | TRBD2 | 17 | CASSPTVGTSGNYEQYF | TGTGCCAGCTCACCCACCGTCGGAACTAGCGGGAACTACGAGCAGTACTTC
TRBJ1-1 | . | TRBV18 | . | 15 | CASSDQGQQNTEAFF | TGTGCCAGCTCCGACCAAGGACAGCAGAACACTGAAGCTTTCTTT
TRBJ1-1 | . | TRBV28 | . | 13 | CASTLRTVGVAFF | TGTGCCAGCACCTTACGTACAGTTGGGGTAGCTTTCTTT
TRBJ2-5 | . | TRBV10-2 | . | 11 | CASSVQETQYF | TGCGCCAGCAGTGTCCAAGAGACCCAGTACTTC
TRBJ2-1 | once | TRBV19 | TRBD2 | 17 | CASSGDLAGGFYNEQFF | TGTGCCAGTAGTGGGGATCTAGCGGGAGGGTTCTACAATGAGCAGTTCTTC
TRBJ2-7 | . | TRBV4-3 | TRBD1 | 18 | CASSQERRWDRAGDEQYF | TGCGCCAGCAGCCAAGAAAGAAGGTGGGACAGGGCGGGCGACGAGCAGTACTTC
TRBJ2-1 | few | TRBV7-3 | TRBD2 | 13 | CASERLAGDEQFF | TGTGCCAGCGAGCGGCTAGCGGGAGATGAGCAGTTCTTC
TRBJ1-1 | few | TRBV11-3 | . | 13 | CASSLTMNTEAFF | TGTGCCAGCAGCTTAACGATGAACACTGAAGCTTTCTTT
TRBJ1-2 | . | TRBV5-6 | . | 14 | CASSLVQGTYGYTF | TGTGCCAGCAGCTTGGTTCAGGGTACCTATGGCTACACCTTC
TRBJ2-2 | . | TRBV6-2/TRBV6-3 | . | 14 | CASSSSGHTGELFF | TGTGCCAGCAGTTCCAGCGGACACACCGGGGAGCTGTTTTTT
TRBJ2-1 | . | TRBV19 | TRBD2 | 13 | CASRLAPNNEQFF | TGTGCCAGCCGACTAGCGCCGAACAATGAGCAGTTCTTC
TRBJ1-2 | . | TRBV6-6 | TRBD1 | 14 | CASRNSLQGHGYTF | TGTGCCAGCAGGAACTCCCTACAGGGGCACGGCTACACCTTC
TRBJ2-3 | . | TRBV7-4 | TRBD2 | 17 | CASFSVGQREAVDTQYF | TGTGCCAGCTTCTCCGTCGGGCAGCGGGAGGCGGTAGATACGCAGTATTTT
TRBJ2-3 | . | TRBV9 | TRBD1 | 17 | CASSVVGTGGGTDTQYF | TGTGCCAGCAGCGTAGTAGGGACAGGGGGCGGCACAGATACGCAGTATTTT
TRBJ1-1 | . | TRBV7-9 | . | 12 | CASSLGPGEAFF | TGTGCCAGCAGCCTAGGGCCAGGGGAAGCTTTCTTT
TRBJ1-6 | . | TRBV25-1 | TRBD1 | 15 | CASSGQGAQVRPLHF | TGTGCCAGCAGTGGGCAGGGGGCTCAGGTGAGACCCCTCCACTTT
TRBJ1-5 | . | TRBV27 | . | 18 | CASSQYPTQGALNQPQHF | TGTGCCAGCAGTCAATACCCCACACAGGGAGCCCTCAATCAGCCCCAGCATTTT
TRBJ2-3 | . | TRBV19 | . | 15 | CASMGASGYTDTQYF | TGTGCCAGTATGGGGGCTAGCGGATACACAGATACGCAGTATTTT
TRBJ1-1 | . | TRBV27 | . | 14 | CASSPLQVYTEAFF | TGTGCCAGCAGTCCCCTACAGGTCTACACTGAAGCTTTCTTT
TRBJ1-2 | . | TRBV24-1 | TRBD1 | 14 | CATSRAGGDYGYTF | TGTGCCACCAGTAGGGCAGGGGGCGACTATGGCTACACCTTC
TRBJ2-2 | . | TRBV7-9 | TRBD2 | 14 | CASDSGTNTGELFF | TGTGCCAGCGATAGCGGGACGAACACCGGGGAGCTGTTTTTT
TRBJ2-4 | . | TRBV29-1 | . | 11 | CSVGGGGIQYF | TGCAGCGTTGGAGGAGGGGGCATTCAGTACTTC
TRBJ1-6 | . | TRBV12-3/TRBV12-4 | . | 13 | CASSLYRNSPLHF | TGTGCCAGCAGTTTATACAGAAATTCACCCCTCCACTTT
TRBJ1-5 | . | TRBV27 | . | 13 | CASSFPANQPQHF | TGTGCCAGCAGTTTCCCTGCCAATCAGCCCCAGCATTTT
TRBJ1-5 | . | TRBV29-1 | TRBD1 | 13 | CSVKGQGNQPQHF | TGCAGCGTTAAGGGACAGGGAAATCAGCCCCAGCATTTT
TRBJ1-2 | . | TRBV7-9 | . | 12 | CASSLEGHGYTF | TGTGCCAGCAGCTTAGAGGGGCATGGCTACACCTTC
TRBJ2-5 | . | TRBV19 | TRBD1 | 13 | CASSITGAETQYF | TGTGCCAGTAGTATAACAGGGGCAGAGACCCAGTACTTC
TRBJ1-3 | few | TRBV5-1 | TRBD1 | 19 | CASSLVSIAGGAVGNTIYF | TGCGCCAGCTCTCTGGTGTCAATCGCAGGGGGCGCGGTAGGAAACACCATATATTTT